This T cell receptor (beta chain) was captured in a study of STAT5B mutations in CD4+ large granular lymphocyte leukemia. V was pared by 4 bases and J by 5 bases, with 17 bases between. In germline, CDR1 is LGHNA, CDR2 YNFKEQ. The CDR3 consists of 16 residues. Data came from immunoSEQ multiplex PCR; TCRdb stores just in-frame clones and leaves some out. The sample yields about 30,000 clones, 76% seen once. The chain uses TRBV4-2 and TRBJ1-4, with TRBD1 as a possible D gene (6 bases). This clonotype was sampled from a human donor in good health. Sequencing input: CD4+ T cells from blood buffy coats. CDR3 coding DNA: TGTGCCAGCAGCCCGGGGGCGGGTAGGGGGAATGAAAAACTGTTTTTT. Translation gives CASSPGAGRGNEKLFF.